One and the same sample provided the 10 T cell receptor beta chains below, sequenced in a study of blood T cell repertoires in COVID-19. Profiling relied on immunoSEQ multiplex PCR, and the TCRdb table lists in-frame clones only, not all of them. The sample has about 360,000 clones, approximately 86% seen once. Sequenced: peripheral blood. The receptors were gathered from a human donor in a cohort sampled during active COVID-19.

This chain connects TRBV24-1 to TRBJ2-3, with 8 bases aligning to TRBD2. This CDR3 comprises 14 residues. Germline CDR1 reads KGHDR; CDR2 reads SFDVKD. The V segment lost 6 bases and the J segment 1 base; nucleotides outside the gene matches: 2. CDR3 DNA: TGTGCCACCAGTACAGCGGGGGGCACAGATACGCAGTATTTT. Its translation is CATSTAGGTDTQYF.

This clone came up once. This rearrangement joins TRBV30 to TRBJ2-3, with D perhaps matching TRBD1 (6 bases). The germline CDR1 and CDR2 sequences are GTSNPN and SVGIG (reference sequence). Between the trimmed V and J ends, which lost 7 bases and 4 bases, there was a span of 9 bases. The CDR3 extends over 11 amino acids. The CDR3 is CAFWTADTQYF. CDR3 DNA: TGTGCCTTCTGGACAGCAGATACGCAGTATTTT.

The chain is built from TRBV3-1 (or the pseudogene TRBV3-2) and TRBJ2-2; 13 nucleotides line up with TRBD2. CDR3 length: 17 residues. Germline-derived CDR1 and CDR2 are LGHDT and YNNKEL (reference sequence). V was clipped by 4 bases and J by 5 bases; unmatched bases: 7. The chain's CDR3 is CASSPGLAGFRTGELFF. The DNA of the CDR3 is TGTGCCAGCAGCCCGGGACTAGCGGGGTTCAGGACCGGGGAGCTGTTTTTT.

V gene TRBV2 combines with J gene TRBJ1-1, with 9 bases fitting TRBD1. The germline CDR1 and CDR2 sequences are SNHLY and FYNNEI. This CDR3 is 15 amino acids long. The junction had 17 bases not matched to a gene; V was cut back by 6 bases and J by 12 bases. CDR3 DNA sequence: TGTGCCAGCAGCCAACTCGGACAGGGGATGGCGGGGACTTTCTTT. Encoded protein: CASSQLGQGMAGTFF.

This clone was found a few times. J is TRBJ1-1 and V is TRBV29-1; the match to TRBD1 covers 8 bases. The V and J ends lost 7 bases and 11 bases, in that order; junction bases with no gene match: 12. The CDR3 is made up of 12 amino acids. Germline V gene data show CDR1 as SQVTM and CDR2 as ANQGSEA. CDR3 DNA: TGCAGCGCTCTACTCCGGGACAGGTGGGCTTTCTTT. It codes for CSALLRDRWAFF.

This chain uses TRBV6-5 with TRBJ2-1; 8 bases fit TRBD2. Germline V gene sequence: CDR1 MNHEY, CDR2 SVGAGI. The V and J ends lost 10 bases and 9 bases, in that order; junction bases with no gene match: 14. The CDR3 runs to 14 residues. The CDR3 DNA is TGTGCCACCGACCCGGCGGGAGGATACGGTGAGCAGTTCTTC. Translated: CATDPAGGYGEQFF.

J is TRBJ2-3 and V is TRBV7-9; possibly TRBD1 for D (6 bases). This CDR3 spans 12 amino acids. Germline V gene sequence: CDR1 SEHNR, CDR2 FQNEAQ (reference sequence). V was trimmed by 3 bases and J by 11 bases, leaving 12 bases between them. CDR3 in amino acids: CASSLGTGRQYF. Written as DNA, the CDR3 is TGTGCCAGCAGCTTGGGTACAGGGAGGCAGTATTTT.

This rearrangement joins TRBV30 to TRBJ1-2; 8 bases map to TRBD1. The CDR3 is 14 amino acids. Trimming removed 2 bases from V and 7 bases from J; junction bases left unmatched: 9. Germline V gene data show CDR1 as GTSNPN and CDR2 as SVGIG (reference sequence). This CDR3 reads CAWSRRQGATGYTF. CDR3 in DNA: TGTGCCTGGAGTAGAAGGCAGGGGGCCACTGGCTACACCTTC.

The V gene is TRBV11-3, the J gene TRBJ2-3; 10 bases map to TRBD2. V lost 6 bases and J lost 5; bases outside the gene matches: 11. The CDR3 has 16 residues. Germline loops: CDR1 SGHNT, CDR2 YENEEA. DNA for the CDR3: TGTGCCAGCAGTATGAGCGTTGCTAGCGGGGGAGATACGCAGTATTTT. Its protein product is CASSMSVASGGDTQYF.

This chain connects TRBV21-1 to TRBJ2-5; no check of the table's D call, TRBD2, against the DNA was made. TRBV21-1 is a listed pseudogene. The CDR3 runs to 19 residues. In DNA, the CDR3 is TGTGCCAGCAGCAAACCCCCTAGGAGCGGGGGGTTGAATCAAGAGACCCAGTACTTC. Translating gives CASSKPPRSGGLNQETQYF.